A single sample gave rise to the 25 T cell receptor beta chains below, sequenced in a study of cytomegalovirus exposure and HLA in healthy donors. The PCR contained 60 Vbeta and 13 Jbeta primers. TCRdb keeps only in-frame clones here, not all; method: immunoSEQ multiplex PCR. The table for this sample gives 55,000 or so clones. Sequenced sample: PBMCs. The receptors were gathered from a woman in her fifties or sixties in good health and CMV-seropositive.

This chain links TRBV2 with TRBJ2-7; 7 bases align to TRBD2. V dropped 5 bases and J dropped 4; count of bases not matched to a gene: 5. The germline CDR1 and CDR2 sequences are SNHLY and FYNNEI. There are 13 residues in the CDR3. CDR3 DNA: TGTGCCAGCAGTCTTGGGGGGGGGTACGAGCAGTACTTC. Residues: CASSLGGGYEQYF.

The V gene is TRBV7-2, the J gene TRBJ1-2; D uncertain. The germline gives CDR1 SGHTA, CDR2 FQGNSA. The V end lost 2 bases, the J end lost 6 bases, and 10 bases lay between the germline ends. This CDR3 is 13 amino acids long. This chain's CDR3 is CASSLTLGDGYTF. CDR3 DNA sequence: TGTGCCAGCAGCTTAACGCTCGGGGATGGCTACACCTTC.

The gene calls are TRBV6-4 and TRBJ1-1; D may be TRBD1 (6 bases). V lost 3 bases and J lost 1, with 9 bases in between. Germline V CDR1 and CDR2: MRHNA, SNTAGT. The CDR3 has 14 amino acids. The CDR3 nucleotides read TGTGCCAGCAGTGAGGGGGCTGGGAACACTGAAGCTTTCTTT. Translating gives CASSEGAGNTEAFF.

This chain links TRBV5-6 with TRBJ2-2, with a possible D match to TRBD1 (5 bases). The CDR3 loop spans 16 amino acids. CDR1 and CDR2 from the germline V gene are SGHDT and YYEEEE. Trimming removed 0 bases from V and 6 bases from J, with 15 bases in between. CDR3 residues: CASSLVWGKFAGELFF. CDR3 sequence (DNA): TGTGCCAGCAGCTTGGTATGGGGCAAGTTTGCCGGGGAGCTGTTTTTT.

The chain uses TRBV29-1 and TRBJ2-3, with D unclear. This CDR3 is 15 amino acids long. Germline assignment: CDR1 SQVTM and CDR2 ANQGSEA. V was pared by 0 bases and J by 4 bases, with 14 bases between. In DNA, the CDR3 is TGCAGCGTTGAAGATGTGTGGCTAGGTCCAGATACGCAGTATTTT. This translates into CSVEDVWLGPDTQYF.

V and J are TRBV2 and TRBJ2-5, with 9 bases aligning to TRBD1. Losses at the gene ends were 7 bases for V and 3 bases for J; bases not matched to a gene: 6. The CDR3 is made up of 14 amino acids. Germline CDR1 and CDR2: SNHLY and FYNNEI. The CDR3 sequence: CASIPGTGKETQYF. The CDR3 DNA reads as TGTGCCAGCATCCCCGGGACAGGGAAAGAGACCCAGTACTTC.

This chain links TRBV6-1 with TRBJ1-1; D is unresolved. This CDR3 has 12 amino acids. The germline gives CDR1 MNHNS, CDR2 SASEGT. V shed 3 bases and J shed 10 bases, with 12 bases lying between them. In DNA form, the CDR3 reads TGTGCCAGCAGTGACCCGGGAACACGAGCTTTCTTT. Translation: CASSDPGTRAFF.

The rearrangement links TRBV27 to TRBJ1-2, with 8 bases identical to TRBD1. Germline V CDR1 and CDR2: MNHEY, SMNVEV (reference sequence). The CDR3 runs to 15 residues. Trimming removed 4 bases from V and 3 bases from J; junction bases left unmatched: 7. The CDR3 region has the DNA TGTGCCAGCAGTTCCCAGGGGGCGGGCGACTATGGCTACACCTTC. It yields the protein CASSSQGAGDYGYTF.

The V gene is TRBV7-7, the J gene TRBJ2-5; 9 nucleotides line up with TRBD2. The germline V gene has CDR1 SSHAT and CDR2 FNYEAQ (reference sequence). The CDR3 has 15 residues. Trimming took 5 bases from V and 1 from J; bases not matched to a gene: 5. The CDR3: CASSAQREVQETQYF. In DNA form, the CDR3 reads TGTGCCAGCAGCGCCCAGCGGGAGGTCCAAGAGACCCAGTACTTC.

The rearrangement uses TRBV4-1 and TRBJ2-7, with TRBD1 as a possible D gene (5 bases). The CDR3 spans 14 residues. Per the germline V gene, CDR1 is MGHRA and CDR2 is YSYEKL. Deletions cut 2 bases from V and 6 bases from J, with 14 bases between. The CDR3 coding sequence is TGCGCCAGCAGCCAACAACTTCAGGGCGCCGAGCAGTACTTC. It yields the protein CASSQQLQGAEQYF.

The gene calls are TRBV5-5 and TRBJ2-3, with 8 bases aligning to TRBD2. CDR1 and CDR2 from the germline V gene are SGHKS and YYEKEE (reference sequence). This CDR3 is built from 18 residues. The V and J ends lost 4 bases and 0 bases, in that order; junction bases with no gene match: 13. CDR3 coding DNA: TGTGCCAGCAGCCCCCGGGCGGCTAGCGGGTCTAGCACAGATACGCAGTATTTT. Amino acid sequence: CASSPRAASGSSTDTQYF.

V is TRBV6-5 and J is TRBJ1-2, with D unresolved. The V end lost 6 bases, the J end lost 7 bases, and 12 bases lay between the germline ends. The CDR3 runs to 12 residues. Germline lookup yields CDR1 MNHEY and CDR2 SVGAGI. The CDR3 coding sequence is TGTGCCAGCAGAAGTACTGAGGCTGGCTACACCTTC. Translated, it gives CASRSTEAGYTF.

This chain uses TRBV19 with TRBJ2-2; TRBD1 agrees at 9 bases. CDR1 and CDR2 (germline): LNHDA, SQIVND (reference sequence). J was trimmed by 5 bases and V by 5 bases; bases with no gene match: 6. CDR3 length equals 15 residues. CDR3 sequence reads: CASSPGTGRTGELFF. The CDR3 DNA follows: TGTGCCAGTAGTCCCGGGACAGGGAGGACCGGGGAGCTGTTTTTT.

The chain couples TRBV18 to TRBJ2-5; D gene ambiguous. The length of the CDR3 is 13 residues. The V end lost 1 base, the J end lost 5 bases, and 8 bases lay between the germline ends. Germline values: CDR1 KGHSH, CDR2 LQKENI. CDR3 in DNA: TGTGCCAGCTCACCACAAGGCGGTGAGACCCAGTACTTC. Translating gives CASSPQGGETQYF.

This chain links TRBV9 with TRBJ2-7; TRBD1 might be the D (5 bases). The V gene's germline CDR1 is SGDLS and CDR2 YYNGEE. The CDR3 is 14 residues long. V lost 1 base to trimming and J lost 3 bases, with 11 bases between them. The DNA of the CDR3 is TGTGCCAGCAGCGTAAGTGACAGCTACTACGAGCAGTACTTC. Amino acids: CASSVSDSYYEQYF. Based on the CDR3 plus reference TRBV9 and TRBJ2-7, the full variable domain is DSGVTQTPKHLITATGQRVTLRCSPRSGDLSVYWYQQSLDQGLQFLIQYYNGEERAKGNILERFSAQQFPDLHSELNLSSLELGDSALYFCASSVSDSYYEQYFGPGTRLTVT.

This chain joins TRBV5-1 and TRBJ2-7; TRBD1 matches at 7 bases. The V and J ends lost 5 bases and 1 base, in that order; junction bases with no gene match: 6. In germline, CDR1 is SGHRS, CDR2 YFSETQ. This CDR3 contains 14 residues. The CDR3 DNA is TGCGCCAGCAGTAGGCAGGGGGAATCCTACGAGCAGTACTTC. As protein: CASSRQGESYEQYF.

The chain recombines TRBV5-1 with TRBJ2-7, with D tentatively TRBD2 (5 bases). The CDR3 runs to 13 residues. Germline CDR1 SGHRS, CDR2 YFSETQ. V shed 0 bases and J shed 7 bases, with 11 bases lying between them. CDR3 DNA: TGCGCCAGCAGCTTGGAACTAGTGGGGGAGCAGTACTTC. It yields the protein CASSLELVGEQYF.

This chain joins TRBV2 and TRBJ2-7; D is uncertain. Germline V gene sequence: CDR1 SNHLY, CDR2 FYNNEI. The CDR3 has 15 residues. Trimming removed 4 bases from V and 3 bases from J, with 16 bases in between. Written as DNA, the CDR3 is TGTGCCAGCAGTGCCGGGTCCCCAAGGTACTACGAGCAGTACTTC. Encoded protein: CASSAGSPRYYEQYF.

The rearrangement links TRBV30 to TRBJ1-6, with 7 nucleotides matching TRBD1. CDR1 is GTSNPN and CDR2 is SVGIG in the germline V gene (reference sequence). The V and J ends lost 6 bases and 0 bases, in that order; junction bases with no gene match: 5. The length of the CDR3 is 15 residues. CDR3 nucleotide sequence: TGTGCCTGCCGGGGACAGAGCTCCTATAATTCACCCCTCCACTTT. This codes for CACRGQSSYNSPLHF.

The chain has TRBV4-2 and TRBJ2-2, with 15 bases matching TRBD2. Germline values: CDR1 LGHNA, CDR2 YNFKEQ. The V segment lost 0 bases and the J segment 6 bases; nucleotides outside the gene matches: 8. CDR3 length: 19 amino acids. The CDR3 sequence: CASSQDGLAGGPVSGELFF. The DNA for the CDR3 is TGTGCCAGCAGCCAAGATGGACTAGCGGGAGGGCCGGTTTCCGGGGAGCTGTTTTTT.

V gene TRBV2 combines with J gene TRBJ2-7; D unclear. The CDR3 spans 16 residues. Germline V gene lookup returns CDR1 SNHLY and CDR2 FYNNEI. The ends were cut back, 4 bases at V and 0 bases at J, with 16 bases in the middle. In DNA, the CDR3 is TGTGCCAGCAGTGGTAGCCTCAGCTCATTCTCCTACGAGCAGTACTTC. Its translation is CASSGSLSSFSYEQYF.

J is TRBJ1-1 and V is TRBV10-2, with TRBD1 as a possible D gene (6 bases). Germline CDR1 and CDR2: WSHSY and SAAADI. Trimming took 3 bases from V and 1 from J, leaving 12 bases between them. The CDR3 is 15 amino acids. CDR3 bases: TGCGCCAGCAGTGACAGGGGTGCTGCGAACACTGAAGCTTTCTTT. Protein sequence: CASSDRGAANTEAFF.

CDR3 sequence (DNA): TGCGCCAGCAGCCCCAGGACTAGCGGGAGAGGTGAGCAGTTCTTC. It specifies CASSPRTSGRGEQFF. The chain carries TRBV5-1 and TRBJ2-1; 13 bases align to TRBD2. Germline V gene data show CDR1 as SGHRS and CDR2 as YFSETQ. The length of the CDR3 is 15 residues. Trimming cost V 4 bases and J 9 bases; bases outside gene matches: 7. The whole variable domain, filled in from reference TRBV5-1 and TRBJ2-1, reads KAGVTQTPRYLIKTRGQQVTLSCSPISGHRSVSWYQQTPGQGLQFLFEYFSETQRNKGNFPGRFSGRQFSNSRSEMNVSTLELGDSALYLCASSPRTSGRGEQFFGPGTRLTVL.

The V call is TRBV27, the J call TRBJ2-5; 9 positions match TRBD2. CDR1 and CDR2 (germline): MNHEY, SMNVEV (reference sequence). The CDR3 runs 20 residues. V lost 6 bases to trimming and J lost 2 bases; unmatched junction nucleotides: 22. The CDR3 coding sequence is TGTGCCAGCAGCTCTTATTTGCCCCTTCCTGGCGGGGGGGCTCAAGAGACCCAGTACTTC. Protein: CASSSYLPLPGGGAQETQYF.

The J gene is TRBJ2-5, the V gene TRBV5-5; 14 nucleotides agree with TRBD2. The CDR3 consists of 18 residues. Trimming took 4 bases from V and 5 from J; bases not matched to a gene: 13. From germline, CDR1 is SGHKS and CDR2 YYEKEE (reference sequence). This CDR3 reads CASSRGGLAGVSSETQYF. The CDR3 DNA sequence: TGTGCCAGCAGCCGAGGGGGACTAGCGGGGGTTTCGAGCGAGACCCAGTACTTC.